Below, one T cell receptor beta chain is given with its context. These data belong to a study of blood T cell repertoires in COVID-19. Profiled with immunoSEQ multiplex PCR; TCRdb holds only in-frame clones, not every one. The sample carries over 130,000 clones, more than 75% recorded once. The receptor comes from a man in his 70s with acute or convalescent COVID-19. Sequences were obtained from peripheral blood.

DNA of the CDR3: TGTGCCAGCACTTCCAGGGTCGGCGGCCCCAGGTACTTC. It is translated as CASTSRVGGPRYF. V is TRBV6-5 and J is TRBJ2-5; D is perhaps TRBD1 (5 bases). CDR1 and CDR2 (germline): MNHEY, SVGAGI. This CDR3 is built from 13 residues. Trimming stripped 7 bases from V and 13 bases from J, with 22 bases between.